The rows below give T cell receptor beta chains drawn from one sample of a study of CD4 T cells in relation to SARS-CoV-2 and coronaviruses. The table came from immunoSEQ multiplex PCR; TCRdb's copy has only in-frame clones and leaves some out. In the table there are some 21,000 clones, about 79% of which are singletons. Which antigens these TCRs recognize remains unknown. Source material: CD4+ T cells from PBMCs, cultured in vitro. The receptor source for this set is a human donor in good health. CDR3s include the opening cysteine and the closing phenylalanine or tryptophan. The D gene is left open where the match is weak. Clone size is given for some rows only: seen once, a few or many times, or a class if the clone is expanded.

>16|TRBJ2-7|.|few|TRBV7-9
TGTGCCAGCAGCTTCGGAACAGGCGTCGCCTCCTACGAGCAGTACTTC
CASSFGTGVASYEQYF
>16|TRBJ1-3|TRBD1|few|TRBV30
TGTGCCTGGAATCGAGGGGGCACCCCGGAGGGTAACACCATATATTTT
CAWNRGGTPEGNTIYF
>13|TRBJ2-5|.|.|TRBV10-1
TGCGCCAGCAGTGAGCAGGGAAGAGAGACCCAGTACTTC
CASSEQGRETQYF
>18|TRBJ1-4|.|.|TRBV5-1
TGCGCCAGCACAAAAAGCGGCCGGCCCGCCGCAACTAATGAAAAACTGTTTTTT
CASTKSGRPAATNEKLFF
>14|TRBJ2-5|.|.|TRBV5-6
TGTGCCAGCAGCTTGGTTAGAGGAGCGGAGACCCAGTACTTC
CASSLVRGAETQYF
>16|TRBJ1-4|.|.|TRBV4-1
TGCGCCAGCAGCCAAGAGGGGGCGCTTAATGGGGAAAAACTGTTTTTT
CASSQEGALNGEKLFF
>14|TRBJ1-6|.|few|TRBV6-5
TGTGCCAGCAGACAGGGCTCCTATAATTCACCCCTCCACTTT
CASRQGSYNSPLHF
>17|TRBJ1-4|.|.|TRBV6-2/TRBV6-3
TGTGCCAGCAGTTCCTACCCTTTTGGGGGAACTAATGAAAAACTGTTTTTT
CASSSYPFGGTNEKLFF
>14|TRBJ1-2|.|.|TRBV27
TGTGCCAGCAGACCAGAATCCGGGATAGGTGGCTACACCTTC
CASRPESGIGGYTF
>12|TRBJ1-1|.|.|TRBV15
TGTGCCACCAGCAGAGATACAACTGAAGCTTTCTTT
CATSRDTTEAFF
>14|TRBJ1-1|.|few|TRBV7-9
TGTGCCAGCAGCCGACAGGCGGGGGTTCCTGAAGCTTTCTTT
CASSRQAGVPEAFF
>16|TRBJ2-2|TRBD2|.|TRBV5-1
TGCGCCAGCAGCTTGGCCGGGACTACCAACACCGGGGAGCTGTTTTTT
CASSLAGTTNTGELFF
>17|TRBJ2-1|TRBD2|.|TRBV3-1/TRBV3-2
TGTGCCAGCAGCCCCCCCTTAGCGGGAGTTCTTATGGATGAGCAGTTCTTC
CASSPPLAGVLMDEQFF
>15|TRBJ2-6|.|.|TRBV19
TGTGCCAGTAGTTTTGCTCAGGTGTGGTCCAACGTCCTGACTTTC
CASSFAQVWSNVLTF
>16|TRBJ2-1|TRBD2|.|TRBV5-1
TGCGCCAGCAGCTTGGGACTAGCGGATTGGAACAATGAGCAGTTCTTC
CASSLGLADWNNEQFF
>14|TRBJ2-5|TRBD1|.|TRBV5-1
TGCGCCAGCAGCTTGTCGGGACAGCAAGAGACCCAGTACTTC
CASSLSGQQETQYF
>13|TRBJ2-2|.|.|TRBV3-1/TRBV3-2
TGTGCCAGCAGCCAAGTCCGGACCGGGGAGCTGTTTTTT
CASSQVRTGELFF
>13|TRBJ1-1|.|.|TRBV5-4
TGTGCCAGCAGCCCGGAACTGAACACTGAAGCTTTCTTT
CASSPELNTEAFF
>17|TRBJ2-2|.|.|TRBV19
TGTGCCAGTAGTATTAAGTCTGCGGGTTACTTGAGCGGGGAGCTGTTTTTT
CASSIKSAGYLSGELFF
>14|TRBJ1-2|TRBD1|.|TRBV24-1
TGTGCCACCTCCCCGGGACAGGGTGTTTATGGCTACACCTTC
CATSPGQGVYGYTF
>15|TRBJ2-2|.|few|TRBV19
TGTGCCAGTACTGACAATGAGGACTACACCGGGGAGCTGTTTTTT
CASTDNEDYTGELFF
>14|TRBJ2-5|.|few|TRBV28
TGTGCCAGCAGTTTACCGCTCGGTCGTGAGACCCAGTACTTC
CASSLPLGRETQYF
>14|TRBJ2-7|.|few|TRBV15
TGTGCCACCAGCAGAGATCTGGAGGGGTACGAGCAGTACTTC
CATSRDLEGYEQYF
>12|TRBJ2-7|.|.|TRBV12-5
TGTGCTAGTGCCTGGGGCTCCTACGAGCAGTACTTC
CASAWGSYEQYF
>17|TRBJ1-1|.|.|TRBV30
TGTGCCTGGAGTGTACCCAGTCTTCGGGGGGCAGGCACTGAAGCTTTCTTT
CAWSVPSLRGAGTEAFF
>12|TRBJ2-7|.|once|TRBV3-1/TRBV3-2
TGTGCCAGCAAGGATCGTGGCGCCGAGCAGTACTTC
CASKDRGAEQYF
>15|TRBJ2-2|.|.|TRBV5-1
TGCGCCAGCAGCTTACAGGGTTCGAACACCGGGGAGCTGTTTTTT
CASSLQGSNTGELFF
>14|TRBJ2-7|TRBD1|.|TRBV5-1
TGCGCCAGCAGCATGGACAGGGGGCCCCCCGAGCAGTACTTC
CASSMDRGPPEQYF
>11|TRBJ1-1|.|.|TRBV5-1
TGCGCCAGCATCGATCGCACTGAAGCTTTCTTT
CASIDRTEAFF
>13|TRBJ2-1|TRBD2|.|TRBV18
TGTGCCAGCTCAATAGCGGGAAACAATGAGCAGTTCTTC
CASSIAGNNEQFF
>15|TRBJ2-1|TRBD2|.|TRBV28
TGTGCCAGCAGTTCTGTCAGCGGACTAGGGAAAGAGCAGTTCTTC
CASSSVSGLGKEQFF
>15|TRBJ2-2|.|.|TRBV27
TGTGCCAGCAGTTTAAGGACAACCCCTGGCGGGGAGCTGTTTTTT
CASSLRTTPGGELFF
>15|TRBJ2-1|.|few|TRBV7-9
TGTGCCAGCAGCCCCAGCGGAGTCGGCTACAATGAGCAGTTCTTC
CASSPSGVGYNEQFF
>11|TRBJ2-1|.|few|TRBV20-1
TGCAGTGCCAAGACTCCCGCGGAGCAGTTCTTC
CSAKTPAEQFF
>13|TRBJ1-2|TRBD1|.|TRBV10-3
TGTGCCATCAGTACGACAGGGGGCTATGGCTACACCTTC
CAISTTGGYGYTF
>10|TRBJ2-7|.|.|TRBV28
TGTGCCAGCAGCAAATACGAGCAGTACTTC
CASSKYEQYF